What follows is one TCR beta chain and its context. The method was immunoSEQ multiplex PCR; TCRdb's version includes in-frame clones alone and lacks a portion of them. The sample has 350,000 to 400,000 clones, 85% to 90% seen once; the top ten hold approximately 7%. This CDR3 comprises 16 residues. V shed 4 bases, J shed 6 bases, and the junction held 14 bases outside the gene matches. Germline loops: CDR1 MNHEY, CDR2 SVGEGT. This sample is drawn from a study of blood T cell repertoires in COVID-19. Sequencing input: peripheral blood. This clonotype was sampled from a man aged 18 to 30 with active or convalescent COVID-19. The chain employs TRBV6-2 or TRBV6-3 and TRBJ1-1; 7 bases fit TRBD1. The CDR3: CASSFTSDRPNAEAFF. CDR3 nucleotide sequence: TGTGCCAGCAGTTTCACCTCGGACAGGCCTAACGCTGAAGCTTTCTTT.